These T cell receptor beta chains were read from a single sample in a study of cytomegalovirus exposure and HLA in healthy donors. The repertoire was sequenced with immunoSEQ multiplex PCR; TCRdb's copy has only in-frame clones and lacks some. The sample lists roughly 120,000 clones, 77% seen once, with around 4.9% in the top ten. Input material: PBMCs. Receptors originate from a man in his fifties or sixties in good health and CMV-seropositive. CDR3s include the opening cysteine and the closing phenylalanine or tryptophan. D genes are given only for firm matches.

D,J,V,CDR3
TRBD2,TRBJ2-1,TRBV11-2,CASSLIAGGIPEEQFF
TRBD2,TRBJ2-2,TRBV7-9,CASSLRDSPSGRPPGELFF
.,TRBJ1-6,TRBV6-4,CASSDSTNSPLHF
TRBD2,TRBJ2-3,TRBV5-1,CASAIAGGETDTQYF
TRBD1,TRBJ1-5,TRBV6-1,CASSGPWDGQGVPNQPQHF
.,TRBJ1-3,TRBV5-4,CASSLGGTISGNTIYF
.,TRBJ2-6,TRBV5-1,CASSLQASGANVLTF
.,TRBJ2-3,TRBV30,CAWSVGGSEDTQYF
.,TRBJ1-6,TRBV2,CASSEAETASPLHF
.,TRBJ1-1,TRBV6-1,CASSEWERGSEAFF
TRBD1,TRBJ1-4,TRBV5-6,CASSLVDRGGEKLFF
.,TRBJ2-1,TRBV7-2,CASSLGWSSYNEQFF
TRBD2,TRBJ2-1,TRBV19,CASSIISGGRGNEQFF
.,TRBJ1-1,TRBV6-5,CASSYATPRNTEAFF
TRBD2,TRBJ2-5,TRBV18,CASSPEASGEETQYF
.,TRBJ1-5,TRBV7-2,CASSEMGGPNQPQHF
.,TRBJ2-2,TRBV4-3,CASSRIRVGQGPNTGELFF
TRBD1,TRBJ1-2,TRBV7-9,CASSPLDRGYGYTF
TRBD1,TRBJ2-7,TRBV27,CASSLPHRGRVYEQYF
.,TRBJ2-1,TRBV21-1,CASSIVRGWAGNEQFF
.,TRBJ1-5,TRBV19,CASRGRGGGEGQPQHF
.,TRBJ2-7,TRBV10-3,CAISGELLYEQYF
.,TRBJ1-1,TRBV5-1,CASSTTVFNTEAFF
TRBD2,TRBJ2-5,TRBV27,CASSWGLAGVETQYF
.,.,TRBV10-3,CAISESRGNFDEQYF
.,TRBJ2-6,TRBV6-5,CASSYSRPSGANVLTF
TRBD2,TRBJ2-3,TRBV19,CASSISSGGSTDTQYF
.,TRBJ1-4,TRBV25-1,CASSEARGSGEKLFF
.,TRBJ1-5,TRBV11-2,CASSHEGDQPQHF
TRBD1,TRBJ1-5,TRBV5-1,CASSLAPGQHQPQHF
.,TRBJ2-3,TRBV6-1,CASSGSTDTQYF
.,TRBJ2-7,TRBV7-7,CASSRGLPPYEQYF
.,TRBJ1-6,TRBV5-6,CASSLAGGGNSPLHF
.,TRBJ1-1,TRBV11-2,CASSSPPGVTEAFF
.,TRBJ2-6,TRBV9,CASSPRGRTGANVLTF
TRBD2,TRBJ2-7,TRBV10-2,CASSPPSGVSYEQYF
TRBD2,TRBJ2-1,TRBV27,CASRTLAGGPTHEQFF
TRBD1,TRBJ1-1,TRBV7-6,CASSLGQGGLTEAFF
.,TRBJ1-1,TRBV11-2,CASTPWAITEAFF
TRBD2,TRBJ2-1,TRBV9,CASSVVGGRAYNEQFF
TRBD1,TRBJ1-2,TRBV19,CASGPTRGLDYGYTF
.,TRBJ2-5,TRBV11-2,CASSLDLRRQETQYF
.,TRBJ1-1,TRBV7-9,CASSPDGRGKANTEAFF
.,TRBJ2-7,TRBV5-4,CASSLVTPDEQYF
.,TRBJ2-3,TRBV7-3,CASSSNTDTQYF
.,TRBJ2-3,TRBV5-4,CASSLSLHTDTQYF